This TCR beta chain was found in a study of lymphopenia after photon versus proton radiotherapy. Study findings and constraints: Photon-treated patients lost naive T cells and TCR diversity; proton-treated stayed stable. After lymphocyte nadir, photon-treated repertoires showed oligoclonal expansion, especially CD8+ Temra. Post-nadir TCR diversity decline inversely tracked overall survival among those who died. Better survival with proton therapy was suggested as possible, not demonstrated.

This CDR3 is built from 15 residues. Comment on this clone: The antigen remains unidentified.

The protocol was immunoSEQ multiplex PCR, while the TCRdb copy is restricted to in-frame clones and leaves out a portion. Of around 4,200 clones detected, around two thirds appear once; the ten largest clones hold roughly 50%. This chain links TRBV7-5 with TRBJ2-3; the tabulated D call, TRBD2, remains unverified against the DNA. TRBV7-5 is annotated as a pseudogene. The specimen was peripheral blood, collected from a patient treated with proton-based radiotherapy. The source of this sequence is a man older than 75 with esophageal cancer. For the CDR3, the DNA is TGTGCCAGCAGCTTAGGGGCGGGAGGCAGAGATACGCAGTATTTT. This codes for CASSLGAGGRDTQYF.